Given below is one T cell receptor (beta chain) in context. As yet, its antigen is unknown. The data stem from a study of cytomegalovirus exposure and HLA in healthy donors. Background on the study: Of about 390 genotyped donors, around 80% grouped in the Caucasian-associated ancestry cluster.

The CDR3 is made up of 14 amino acids. V gave up 5 bases and J gave up 1 base, with 10 bases separating them. Germline V gene data show CDR1 as SGHTA and CDR2 as FQGTGA. Primers for the PCR totalled 60 Vbeta and 13 Jbeta. Profiling relied on immunoSEQ multiplex PCR, and the TCRdb table lists in-frame clones only, not all of them. The sample gives 75,000 to 90,000 clones, about 79% of which show up once; less than 7% is in the top ten. Study-wide points: In a later analysis, a genetic analysis reported fewer productive-TCR N-insertions in an Asian-associated ancestry cluster than the cohort average.

The clonotype was recovered from a male donor in good health and CMV-seropositive. V and J are TRBV7-3 and TRBJ2-3; D is ambiguous. The source material was PBMCs. The CDR3 coding sequence is TGTGCCAGCAGCAACCAACAAGGCACAGATACGCAGTATTTT. As protein: CASSNQQGTDTQYF.